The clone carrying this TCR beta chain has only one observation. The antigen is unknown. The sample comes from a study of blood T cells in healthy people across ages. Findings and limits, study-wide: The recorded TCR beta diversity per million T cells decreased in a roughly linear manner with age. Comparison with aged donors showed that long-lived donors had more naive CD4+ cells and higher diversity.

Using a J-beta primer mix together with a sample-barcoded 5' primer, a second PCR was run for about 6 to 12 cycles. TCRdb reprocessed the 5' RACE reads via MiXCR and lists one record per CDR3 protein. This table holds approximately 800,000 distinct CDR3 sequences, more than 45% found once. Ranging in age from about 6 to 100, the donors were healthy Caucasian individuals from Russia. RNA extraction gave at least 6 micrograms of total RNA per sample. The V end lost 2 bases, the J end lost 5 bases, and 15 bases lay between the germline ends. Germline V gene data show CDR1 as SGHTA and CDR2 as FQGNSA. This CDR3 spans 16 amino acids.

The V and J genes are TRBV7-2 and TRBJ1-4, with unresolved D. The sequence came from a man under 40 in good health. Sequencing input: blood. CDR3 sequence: CASSLRTGGPNEKLFF. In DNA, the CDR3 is TGTGCCAGCAGCTTAAGAACCGGAGGACCAAATGAAAAACTGTTTTTT. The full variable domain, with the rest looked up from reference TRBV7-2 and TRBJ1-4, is GAGVSQSPSNKVTEKGKDVELRCDPISGHTALYWYRQSLGQGLEFLIYFQGNSAPDKSGLPSDRFSAERTGGSVSTLTIQRTQQEDSAVYLCASSLRTGGPNEKLFFGSGTQLSVL.